Each of the 2 T cell receptor beta chains below was sequenced from the same sample in a study of cytomegalovirus exposure and HLA in healthy donors. 13 Jbeta primers and 60 Vbeta primers were used for the PCR. Data came from immunoSEQ multiplex PCR; TCRdb stores just in-frame clones and leaves some out. The table shows around 120,000 clones, with more than 60% occurring only once. Material: PBMCs. Receptor source: a female donor in good health and CMV-seropositive.

The chain has TRBV28 and TRBJ1-5; D not resolved. The germline V and J ends were trimmed by 2 bases and 15 bases, with 11 bases remaining between them. CDR1 is MDHEN and CDR2 is SYDVKM in the germline V gene. CDR3 length equals 11 residues. The CDR3 nucleotides read TGTGCCAGCAGTTTACTACAGAGATGGCATTTT. This gives the protein CASSLLQRWHF.

The chain carries TRBV19 and TRBJ1-4, with D hard to call. Germline CDR1 reads LNHDA; CDR2 reads SQIVND (reference sequence). V gave up 7 bases and J gave up 6 bases, with 6 bases separating them. This CDR3 is built from 11 residues. CDR3 sequence reads: CASKLYEKLFF. CDR3 sequence (DNA): TGTGCCAGTAAACTGTATGAAAAACTGTTTTTT.